Given below is one T cell receptor (beta chain) in context. Its target is not known. This sample is drawn from a study of CD8 T cells in ankylosing spondylitis. Overall study results and limits: A TCR beta motif of about 8 highly homologous variants seemed to mark ankylosing spondylitis blood. Earlier reports found some motif variants in synovial fluid and blood in reactive arthritis. From matched ankylosing spondylitis synovial fluid, disease-linked clones were reportedly recovered at significantly enriched levels.

The CDR3 is 14 amino acids. Trimming shortened V by 8 bases and J by 1 base, and 12 bases separated the two germline ends. Germline-derived CDR1 and CDR2 are MNHNS and SASEGT. TCRdb fed the 5' RACE reads into MiXCR, producing one record per CDR3 protein. The sample gives over 700,000 distinct CDR3 sequences, roughly 20% of which show up once; under 20% is in the top ten. Sequences were obtained from blood, either unsorted or a sorted T cell fraction (not recorded which). The TCR originated in a male donor with ankylosing spondylitis. This chain uses TRBV6-1 with TRBJ2-1; tentatively, D is TRBD1 (6 bases). CDR3 nucleotides: TGTGCCAGCCAAGCGGACAGATCCTACAATGAGCAGTTCTTC. It encodes CASQADRSYNEQFF.